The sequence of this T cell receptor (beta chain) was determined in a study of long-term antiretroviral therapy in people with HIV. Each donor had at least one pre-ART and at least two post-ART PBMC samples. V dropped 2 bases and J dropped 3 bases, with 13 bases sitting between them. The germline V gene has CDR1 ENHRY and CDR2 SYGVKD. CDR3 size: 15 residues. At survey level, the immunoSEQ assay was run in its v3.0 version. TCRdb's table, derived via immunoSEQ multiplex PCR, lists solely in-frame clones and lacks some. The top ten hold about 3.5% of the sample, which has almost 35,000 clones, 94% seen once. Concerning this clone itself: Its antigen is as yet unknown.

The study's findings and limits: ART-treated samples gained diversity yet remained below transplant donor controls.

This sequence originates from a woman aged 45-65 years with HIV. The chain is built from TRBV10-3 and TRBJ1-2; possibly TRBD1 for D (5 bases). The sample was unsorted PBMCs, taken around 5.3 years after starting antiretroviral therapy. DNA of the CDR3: TGTGCCATCAGTGAGCGGGGGGGAACCGACTATGGCTACACCTTC. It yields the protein CAISERGGTDYGYTF.